This TCR beta chain is from a study of response to subunit inactivated influenza vaccine. From the RT-PCR reads, TCRdb called clonotypes with MiXCR, one entry per CDR3 protein. Of 630,000 or so distinct CDR3 sequences listed, about a sixth are singletons. V was clipped by 3 bases and J by 3 bases, with 21 bases between them. This CDR3 is built from 17 residues. Germline CDR1 reads SGHRS; CDR2 reads YFSETQ. V gene TRBV5-1 combines with J gene TRBJ1-1; tentatively, D is TRBD1 (6 bases). The input for sequencing was PBMCs from blood, taken less than 13 days after vaccination. The clonotype comes from a man in his forties or fifties who received an inactivated influenza vaccine. CDR3 protein: CASSSGEPLPLDTEAFF. DNA for the CDR3: TGCGCCAGCAGCTCAGGGGAGCCGCTGCCCCTTGACACTGAAGCTTTCTTT.